This note documents a single TCR beta chain sequence. The repertoire was sequenced with immunoSEQ multiplex PCR; TCRdb's copy has only in-frame clones and lacks some. In the table there are about 84,000 clones, approximately 80% of which are singletons. This CDR3 contains 15 residues. The V end was cut by 3 bases, the J end by 3 bases, with 9 bases between. Germline lookup yields CDR1 SGHTA and CDR2 FQGNSA. The entry originates in a study of control samples from healthy donors and cancer patients. This chain uses TRBV7-2 with TRBJ1-6, with unresolved D. The receptor's source is a man in his fifties or sixties with head and neck cancer. Material: PBMCs. The CDR3 sequence is CASSLSGIYNSPLHF. DNA of the CDR3: TGTGCCAGCAGCTTGTCCGGGATCTATAATTCACCCCTCCACTTT.